The 9 T cell receptor beta chains below all came from one sample that was sequenced in a study of T cell responses to AZD1222 COVID-19 vaccine. The repertoire was sequenced with immunoSEQ multiplex PCR; TCRdb's copy has only in-frame clones and lacks some. The sample includes 150,000 or so clones, approximately 88% of them seen just once. Sequencing used peripheral blood, obtained on day 0 of MenACWY control vaccination. The receptors stem from an adult in good health.

The CDR3 bases are TGCGCCAGCAGCCAAGGGTGGGGAACTAATGAAAAACTGTTTTTT. It specifies CASSQGWGTNEKLFF. The genes are TRBV4-1 and TRBJ1-4; D not resolved. CDR1 is MGHRA, CDR2 YSYEKL, per germline. The CDR3 has 15 residues. The germline V and J ends were trimmed by 1 base and 1 base, with 7 bases remaining between them.

This clone showed up just a few times. CDR3 sequence reads: CASSQDSNQPQHF. DNA of the CDR3: TGTGCCAGCAGCCAAGATAGCAATCAGCCCCAGCATTTT. The genes are TRBV3-1 (or the pseudogene TRBV3-2) and TRBJ1-5; D remains ambiguous. Germline V gene data show CDR1 as LGHDT and CDR2 as YNNKEL (reference sequence). Trimming left V 0 bases short and J 0 bases short, with 0 bases between. The CDR3 has 13 residues.

The V and J genes are TRBV7-9 and TRBJ2-7; D ambiguous. There are 14 residues in the CDR3. Germline V gene lookup returns CDR1 SEHNR and CDR2 FQNEAQ (reference sequence). V was clipped by 4 bases and J by 3 bases, with 13 bases between them. CDR3 residues: CASSSYMGNYEQYF. Here the CDR3 DNA reads TGTGCCAGCAGCTCCTACATGGGAAACTACGAGCAGTACTTC.

The chain carries TRBV9 and TRBJ1-4; D might be TRBD1 (5 bases). The V and J ends lost 3 bases and 4 bases respectively, with 13 bases between them. This CDR3 comprises 15 residues. Per germline, CDR1 SGDLS and CDR2 YYNGEE. The CDR3 spells CASSEGTGLNEKLFF. CDR3 nucleotide sequence: TGTGCCAGCAGCGAAGGGACGGGTCTTAATGAAAAACTGTTTTTT.

Comments on this clone: Relative to the germline gene, one junction end is altered; a read error may explain this. The rearrangement links TRBV4-2 to TRBJ2-2, with D perhaps matching TRBD2 (5 bases). The CDR3 has 18 amino acids. Per germline, CDR1 LGHNA and CDR2 YNFKEQ. CDR3 in DNA: TGTGCCAGCAGCGAAGACGGGATTTTCGGGCTGAACACCGGGGAGCTGTTTTTT. Translated: CASSEDGIFGLNTGELFF.

The rearrangement joins TRBV4-2 to TRBJ2-1; D gene ambiguous. CDR1 and CDR2 (germline): LGHNA, YNFKEQ. The CDR3 runs 14 residues. V lost 4 bases and J 6 bases, leaving 13 bases between the germline ends. The CDR3 is CASSLEIVVNEQFF. The CDR3 DNA reads as TGTGCCAGCAGCCTAGAAATTGTAGTCAATGAGCAGTTCTTC.

The V call is TRBV18, the J call TRBJ1-3; D might be TRBD1 (5 bases). The CDR3 extends over 17 amino acids. Germline V CDR1 and CDR2: KGHSH, LQKENI. Trimming stripped 5 bases from V and 0 bases from J, with 17 bases between. The DNA of the CDR3 is TGTGCCAGCTCATCCCCGACAACGGGGGACTCTGGAAACACCATATATTTT. Its protein product is CASSSPTTGDSGNTIYF.

The rearrangement joins TRBV6-4 to TRBJ1-6, with D perhaps TRBD1 (5 bases). V dropped 3 bases and J dropped 5 bases, with 5 bases sitting between them. This CDR3 has 13 amino acids. From germline, CDR1 is MRHNA and CDR2 SNTAGT. The CDR3 DNA sequence: TGTGCCAGCAGTGAGGACAATAATTCACCCCTCCACTTT. Residues: CASSEDNNSPLHF.

The chain links TRBV18 to TRBJ1-2; D might be TRBD1 (5 bases). Germline CDR1 is KGHSH and CDR2 is LQKENI. Trimming shortened V by 3 bases and J by 0 bases, and 11 bases separated the two germline ends. The length of the CDR3 is 15 residues. CDR3 protein: CASSPSATANYGYTF. CDR3 DNA sequence: TGTGCCAGCTCACCCTCCGCGACAGCTAACTATGGCTACACCTTC.